This T cell receptor beta chain was profiled in a study of T cells in Graves' hyperthyroidism and ophthalmopathy. Graves' hyperthyroidism is called stable when ophthalmopathy does not progress within 18 months. Diagnoses were established using clinical symptoms, serum thyroxine and TRAb, thyroid ultrasound and orbital computed tomography. A remark on this clonotype: Its antigen is unknown. The DNA is omitted, as the CDR3 cannot be located on it reliably, and the CDR3 follows TCRdb's listing.

Counting both end residues, the CDR3 totals 11 amino acids. TCR beta CDR3 region amplification was performed from RNA transcripts. HTBI primers were the set used in a first-round RT-PCR of the TCR CDR3. TCRdb passed the multiplex PCR reads through MiXCR, listing each CDR3 protein once. Here the sample spans approximately 95,000 distinct CDR3 sequences, about 37% being singletons. Study-level points and caveats: Most thyroid clonotypes that were expanded above 0.001 also turned up in blood. Ophthalmopathy and stable hyperthyroidism were told apart by a 13 V-J model.

Sequencing was performed on peripheral blood or thyroid tissue (not recorded which). This TCR came from a woman aged 30 to 39 with Graves' hyperthyroidism. V usage is TRBV12-3 or TRBV12-4 and J usage is TRBJ1-2. CDR3: CASSFGVGNTF.